The 9 T cell receptor beta chains given below trace back to one sample, sequenced in a study of blood T cell repertoires in COVID-19. Measured with immunoSEQ multiplex PCR; TCRdb has only the in-frame clones, and not every one. The table includes 430,000 or so clones, approximately 90% detected once. Sequencing was carried out using PBMCs or T cells enriched from blood (not recorded which). The receptors shown here come from a woman aged 40 to 50 who had recovered from COVID-19.

The chain combines TRBV7-8 with TRBJ2-3; perhaps TRBD1 as D (5 bases). CDR3 length: 15 residues. The V and J ends lost 2 bases and 0 bases respectively, with 9 bases between them. Germline assignment: CDR1 SGHVS and CDR2 FQNEAQ. CDR3 bases: TGTGCCAGCAGCTTATGGGGCTCTAGCACAGATACGCAGTATTTT. Protein sequence: CASSLWGSSTDTQYF.

The chain combines TRBV24-1 with TRBJ2-3; maybe TRBD2 (6 bases). The CDR3 is 16 amino acids. CDR1 is KGHDR, CDR2 SFDVKD, per germline. V was pared by 4 bases and J by 4 bases, with 17 bases between. The CDR3 sequence is CATSDPRGGKADTQYF. As DNA, the CDR3 is TGTGCCACCAGTGACCCTCGGGGCGGGAAGGCAGATACGCAGTATTTT.

The V call is TRBV12-3 or TRBV12-4, the J call TRBJ1-4; D not certain. The CDR3 length is 12 residues. Trimming stripped 5 bases from V and 7 bases from J, with 8 bases between. The CDR3 DNA is TGTGCCAGCAGTCTAAGAGGTGAAAAACTGTTTTTT. Its translation is CASSLRGEKLFF.

The CDR3 is CASSFAGGDDEQYF. DNA of the CDR3: TGTGCCAGCAGCTTTGCTGGGGGGGACGACGAGCAGTACTTC. This rearrangement joins TRBV7-9 to TRBJ2-7; TRBD2 aligns across 7 bases. Germline V gene sequence: CDR1 SEHNR, CDR2 FQNEAQ (reference sequence). CDR3 length: 14 amino acids. Losses at the gene ends were 3 bases for V and 5 bases for J; bases not matched to a gene: 7.

The chain combines TRBV6-2 or TRBV6-3 with TRBJ2-1; 8 nucleotides align to TRBD2. The ends lost 3 bases at V and 6 bases at J; junction bases unmatched: 7. There are 15 residues in the CDR3. From germline, CDR1 is MNHEY and CDR2 SVGEGT. CDR3 sequence (DNA): TGTGCCAGCAGTTATAGGCGGGAGGTAGTCAATGAGCAGTTCTTC. Amino acids: CASSYRREVVNEQFF.

CDR3 sequence: CSVEETGTATNEKLFF. CDR3 sequence (DNA): TGCAGCGTTGAAGAAACAGGGACAGCAACTAATGAAAAACTGTTTTTT. The chain carries TRBV29-1 and TRBJ1-4, with TRBD1 identical over 7 bases. Germline V gives CDR1 SQVTM, CDR2 ANQGSEA. The CDR3 is 16 residues long. Trimming removed 0 bases from V and 0 bases from J; junction bases left unmatched: 4.

The chain carries TRBV9 and TRBJ2-1; possibly TRBD2 for D (5 bases). Trimming removed 0 bases from V and 10 bases from J, with 8 bases in between. The CDR3 covers 12 residues. The germline gives CDR1 SGDLS, CDR2 YYNGEE. For the CDR3, the DNA is TGTGCCAGCAGCGTAGATACGGGGGAGCAGTTCTTC. Translating it yields CASSVDTGEQFF.

This clone appeared a few times. The chain links TRBV6-5 to TRBJ1-6; 7 positions match TRBD1. This CDR3 region has 15 residues. The germline CDR1 and CDR2 sequences are MNHEY and SVGAGI. The V gene end was trimmed by 8 bases and the J gene end by 7 bases; junction bases not matched to a gene: 11. CDR3 nucleotide sequence: TGTGCCAGCGCGGCGGGACAGACACTAAATTCACCCCTCCACTTT. Protein: CASAAGQTLNSPLHF.

V and J are TRBV4-3 and TRBJ2-7; D ambiguous. Germline V lookup: CDR1 LGHNA, CDR2 YSLEER. The CDR3 extends over 14 amino acids. V gave up 3 bases and J gave up 6 bases, with 15 bases separating them. This CDR3 is CASSQWMRSGEQYF. CDR3 bases: TGCGCCAGCAGCCAGTGGATGAGATCGGGCGAGCAGTACTTC.